These T cell receptor beta chains were read from a single sample in a study of cytomegalovirus exposure and HLA in healthy donors. Here immunoSEQ multiplex PCR was the method, and the copy in TCRdb shows in-frame clones only, minus some. The data include over 90,000 clones; the top ten clones carry less than 4.5%. The sample comprised PBMCs. These receptors were collected from a man aged 35-49 years in good health and CMV-seronegative. CDR3s include the opening cysteine and the closing phenylalanine or tryptophan. Each record gives: CDR3 protein, V gene.

CDR3 protein: CATSSLDRGGEETQYF; V gene: TRBV15
CDR3 protein: CASSLVWDTQRDGYTF; V gene: TRBV5-6
CDR3 protein: CSVATGSSYEQYF; V gene: TRBV29-1
CDR3 protein: CASSLGDRGYEQYF; V gene: TRBV7-2
CDR3 protein: CASSIGTSGMADTQYF; V gene: TRBV19
CDR3 protein: CAWSRARLSAYNEQFF; V gene: TRBV30
CDR3 protein: CASSFTGTGGEQFF; V gene: TRBV11-3
CDR3 protein: CASRAGTGREFF; V gene: TRBV2
CDR3 protein: CASSLWQESGNTIYF; V gene: TRBV5-6
CDR3 protein: CASSRDRDRDEQYF; V gene: TRBV18
CDR3 protein: CASSVASAGASTGELFF; V gene: TRBV9
CDR3 protein: CASSEWSSGISYEQYF; V gene: TRBV2
CDR3 protein: CASSVEGDVRGNEQFF; V gene: TRBV9
CDR3 protein: CASSYSGTPVNTEAFF; V gene: TRBV6-5
CDR3 protein: CASRSTEGFPYNEQFF; V gene: TRBV6-6
CDR3 protein: CASSLDFSDRGYDEQFF; V gene: TRBV11-2
CDR3 protein: CASSYGGTSVDEQFF; V gene: TRBV5-5